The 19 T cell receptor beta chains below were found in one sample sequenced in a study of neurological immune-mediated disorders. TCRdb re-called the 5' RACE reads with MiXCR, one entry per CDR3 protein. The profile shows approximately 66,000 distinct CDR3 sequences, less than 5.5% of them singletons. Material for sequencing was PBMCs. These receptors all come from a man aged 30 to 45 with multiple sclerosis.

Comment on this clonotype: Possible read error: a much larger clone is one base away. This sequence joins TRBV27 and TRBJ1-1; unclear D gene. This CDR3 comprises 11 residues. The V gene's germline CDR1 is MNHEY and CDR2 SMNVEV (reference sequence). V was pared by 9 bases and J by 5 bases, with 10 bases between. CDR3 nucleotide sequence: TGTGCCAGTTGGAGAGGGACTGAAGCTTTCTTT. It yields the protein CASWRGTEAFF.

This chain joins TRBV20-1 and TRBJ1-3; no clear D. Germline V lookup: CDR1 DFQATT, CDR2 SNEGSKA (reference sequence). The CDR3 is made up of 12 amino acids. The V and J ends lost 2 bases and 7 bases respectively, with 9 bases between them. This CDR3 is CSARTMGNTIYF. The CDR3 DNA reads TGCAGTGCTAGAACAATGGGGAACACCATATATTTT.

As to this clonotype: A much larger clone sits a single nucleotide away, making a read error possible. This sequence joins TRBV24-1 and TRBJ1-4, with D unclear. Germline assignment: CDR1 KGHDR and CDR2 SFDVKD. This CDR3 has 15 amino acids. V lost 2 bases to trimming and J lost 6 bases, with 12 bases between them. The CDR3 sequence: CATSDSREWDEKLFF. DNA of the CDR3: TGTGCCACCAGTGATTCCCGGGAATGGGATGAAAAACTGTTTTTT.

This clonotype was counted at least ten times. J is TRBJ1-1 and V is TRBV20-1; TRBD1 is a possible D gene (6 bases). V shed 0 bases and J shed 3 bases, with 11 bases lying between them. In germline, CDR1 is DFQATT, CDR2 SNEGSKA (reference sequence). This CDR3 is 14 amino acids long. The CDR3 DNA reads as TGCAGTGCTAGAGAATACAGGGATTACACTGAAGCTTTCTTT. Translation gives CSAREYRDYTEAFF.

This clonotype has at least ten counts. This chain connects TRBV3-1 to TRBJ1-2, with D unresolved. Trimming cost V 4 bases and J 7 bases, with 16 bases left between them. The CDR3 is made up of 14 amino acids. Looked up from germline, CDR1 is LGHDT and CDR2 is YNNKEL (reference sequence). The CDR3 loop is CASSPGGLSPGYTF. CDR3 in DNA: TGTGCCAGCAGCCCCGGCGGCCTATCCCCTGGCTACACCTTC. Full variable domain (missing parts from reference TRBV3-1 and TRBJ1-2): DTAVSQTPKYLVTQMGNDKSIKCEQNLGHDTMYWYKQDSKKFLKIMFSYNNKELIINETVPNRFSPKSPDKAHLNLHINSLELGDSAVYFCASSPGGLSPGYTFGSGTRLTVV.

This clonotype was seen repeatedly, ten times or more. The rearrangement joins TRBV7-2 to TRBJ2-2; D ambiguous. Germline loops: CDR1 SGHTA, CDR2 FQGNSA. Trimming cost V 3 bases and J 4 bases, with 6 bases left between them. This CDR3 comprises 13 residues. CDR3 sequence (DNA): TGTGCCAGCAGCTTCCCCCCCACCGGGGAGCTGTTTTTT. Protein sequence: CASSFPPTGELFF.

This clonotype was picked up a small number of times. V is TRBV20-1 and J is TRBJ1-1; the D is unclear. Germline lookup yields CDR1 DFQATT and CDR2 SNEGSKA (reference sequence). This CDR3 contains 13 residues. V was cut by 2 bases and J by 11 bases, with 18 bases left in between. This CDR3 is CSARLFRKEGAFF. In DNA form, the CDR3 reads TGCAGTGCTAGACTCTTCCGGAAGGAGGGTGCTTTCTTT.

This clonotype was counted ten times or more. The chain combines TRBV5-6 with TRBJ1-2, with TRBD1 matching over 7 bases. Germline CDR1 SGHDT, CDR2 YYEEEE. J gave up 4 bases and V 4 bases, and 10 bases lay outside the gene matches. This CDR3 contains 15 residues. For the CDR3, the DNA is TGTGCCAGCAGCGTCCGGGACAGCGAGCCCTATGGCTACACCTTC. This translates into CASSVRDSEPYGYTF.

The V and J genes are TRBV29-1 and TRBJ2-5; 10 positions agree with TRBD2. CDR3 length: 15 residues. Germline lookup yields CDR1 SQVTM and CDR2 ANQGSEA. The ends lost 6 bases at V and 2 bases at J; junction bases unmatched: 9. This CDR3 reads CSVEGLAGVQETQYF. The CDR3 region has the DNA TGCAGCGTGGAGGGCCTAGCGGGGGTGCAAGAGACCCAGTACTTC. Supplemented by reference TRBV29-1 and TRBJ2-5, the full variable domain reads SAVISQKPSRDICQRGTSLTIQCQVDSQVTMMFWYRQQPGQSLTLIATANQGSEATYESGFVIDKFPISRPNLTFSTLTVSNMSPEDSSIYLCSVEGLAGVQETQYFGPGTRLLVL.

This clonotype was recorded at least ten times. This sequence joins TRBV10-1 and TRBJ1-1, with 10 bases that match TRBD1. The CDR3 is 14 amino acids. CDR1 and CDR2 from the germline V gene are WNHNN and SYGVQD (reference sequence). Trimming cost V 5 bases and J 5 bases; bases outside gene matches: 5. This CDR3 is CASSRGQGRTEAFF. In DNA form, the CDR3 reads TGCGCCAGCAGTCGGGGACAGGGGAGGACTGAAGCTTTCTTT.

This clonotype occurred many times. The chain is built from TRBV2 and TRBJ1-2; unclear D gene. This CDR3 is 13 amino acids long. From germline, CDR1 is SNHLY and CDR2 FYNNEI. The V and J ends lost 1 base and 8 bases respectively, with 11 bases between them. CDR3: CASSEDSSRGYTF. In nucleotides, the CDR3 is TGTGCCAGCAGTGAAGACTCCTCGAGAGGCTACACCTTC.

This clonotype appeared many times. This rearrangement joins TRBV11-1 to TRBJ2-2; no definite D call. Trimming pared 2 bases from V and 1 base from J, leaving 8 bases between. This CDR3 has 15 residues. In germline, CDR1 is SGHAT, CDR2 FQDESV (reference sequence). Here the CDR3 reads CASSLNIWNTGELFF. The CDR3 DNA follows: TGTGCCAGCAGCTTAAACATCTGGAACACCGGGGAGCTGTTTTTT.

Many counts were recorded for this clonotype. This chain uses TRBV5-1 with TRBJ2-4; 10 bases are shared with TRBD1. CDR3 length: 15 residues. Germline lookup yields CDR1 SGHRS and CDR2 YFSETQ. The V and J ends lost 3 bases and 8 bases, in that order; junction bases with no gene match: 8. CDR3 in DNA: TGCGCCAGCAGCTCCCCGGACAGGGGGGGATACATTCAGTACTTC. Protein: CASSSPDRGGYIQYF.

The CDR3 DNA is TGTGCCATCAGCGAATCTCCGAGGGGGTATGGCTACACCTTC. This encodes CAISESPRGYGYTF. This chain connects TRBV10-3 to TRBJ1-2, with TRBD1 as a possible D gene (6 bases). The CDR3 loop spans 14 amino acids. CDR1 ENHRY and CDR2 SYGVKD come from the germline V gene. Trimming took off 6 bases at V and 5 bases at J, with 16 bases between the two ends.

CDR3 region: CSARGPHAAGTDTQYF. The CDR3 region has the DNA TGCAGTGCTAGAGGGCCTCACGCAGCGGGCACAGATACGCAGTATTTT. The chain carries TRBV20-1 and TRBJ2-3; a weak D match, TRBD2 (5 bases). The V gene's germline CDR1 is DFQATT and CDR2 SNEGSKA (reference sequence). V was clipped by 1 base and J by 1 base, with 15 bases between them. The CDR3 length is 16 residues.

This clonotype was detected ten times or more. The chain is built from TRBV6-2 or TRBV6-3 and TRBJ2-2, with a tentative D call TRBD1 (5 bases). In germline, CDR1 is MNHEY, CDR2 SVGEGT. Between the trimmed V and J ends, which lost 6 bases and 0 bases, there was a span of 5 bases. CDR3 length: 13 amino acids. The CDR3 spells CASRQANTGELFF. The CDR3 bases are TGTGCCAGCAGACAGGCGAACACCGGGGAGCTGTTTTTT.

J is TRBJ1-1 and V is TRBV5-1; TRBD1 agrees at 9 bases. The length of the CDR3 is 17 residues. Per the germline V gene, CDR1 is SGHRS and CDR2 is YFSETQ. The V gene end was trimmed by 4 bases and the J gene end by 8 bases; junction bases not matched to a gene: 18. The CDR3 DNA is TGCGCCAGCAGCAGAAACCAGATGGGACAGGGTAGAGCCGAAGCTTTCTTT. Translating gives CASSRNQMGQGRAEAFF. Complete variable domain (other parts from reference TRBV5-1 and TRBJ1-1): KAGVTQTPRYLIKTRGQQVTLSCSPISGHRSVSWYQQTPGQGLQFLFEYFSETQRNKGNFPGRFSGRQFSNSRSEMNVSTLELGDSALYLCASSRNQMGQGRAEAFFGQGTRLTVV.

This clonotype has at least ten counts. This chain uses TRBV4-2 with TRBJ2-7, with D tentatively TRBD1 (5 bases). With 1 base removed from V and 0 bases from J, the gap between germline ends came to 10 bases. This CDR3 comprises 15 residues. In germline, CDR1 is LGHNA, CDR2 YNFKEQ. CDR3 sequence reads: CASSQAGAYSYEQYF. In nucleotides, the CDR3 is TGTGCCAGCAGCCAAGCTGGGGCGTACTCCTACGAGCAGTACTTC.

The V gene is TRBV29-1, the J gene TRBJ2-7; D remains unclear. The CDR3 is made up of 12 amino acids. Trimming removed 5 bases at V and 6 bases at J, with 14 bases between. Germline CDR1 is SQVTM and CDR2 is ANQGSEA. CDR3: CSVLGLSREQYF. CDR3 nucleotides: TGCAGCGTTCTGGGCCTCTCCCGCGAGCAGTACTTC.